This is a list of T cell receptor beta chains from one sample in a study of radiotherapy plus CTLA-4 blockade in lung cancer. Data came from immunoSEQ multiplex PCR; TCRdb stores just in-frame clones and leaves some out. The sample comprises approximately 89,000 clones, approximately 80% of which are singletons, and more than 12% rests with the top ten. The sample was peripheral blood, taken from a patient treated with radiotherapy plus ipilimumab. Receptor source: a human donor with non-small cell lung cancer that progressed on radiotherapy plus ipilimumab. Each CDR3 is given without its conserved first and last residue.

v_gene: TRBV28
j_gene: TRBJ2-6
CDR3aa: ASSLRTGVLFSGANVLT

v_gene: TRBV5-4
j_gene: TRBJ2-3
CDR3aa: ASSFPGAAFGTDTQY

v_gene: TRBV6-4
j_gene: TRBJ1-5
CDR3aa: ASQRYHHGHRNQPQH

v_gene: TRBV19
j_gene: TRBJ2-3
CDR3aa: ASSIKGALVGQDTQY

v_gene: TRBV27
j_gene: TRBJ1-1
CDR3aa: ASSLAGTGNTEAF

v_gene: TRBV19
j_gene: TRBJ1-2
CDR3aa: ASRSGTGYGYT

v_gene: TRBV4-3
j_gene: TRBJ1-5
CDR3aa: ASSQEGNNQPQH

v_gene: TRBV18
j_gene: TRBJ1-6
CDR3aa: ASSPITGGGSPLH

v_gene: TRBV29-1
j_gene: TRBJ2-5
CDR3aa: SVISGQETQY

v_gene: TRBV18
j_gene: TRBJ1-4
CDR3aa: ASSPQTGSNEKLF

v_gene: TRBV27
j_gene: TRBJ2-2
CDR3aa: ASSIRVAGELF

v_gene: TRBV6-6
j_gene: TRBJ1-2
CDR3aa: ASSYSAGRDGYT

v_gene: TRBV9
j_gene: TRBJ2-1
CDR3aa: ASSEGASSYNEQF

v_gene: TRBV2
j_gene: TRBJ2-5
CDR3aa: ASSEQGQGGTQY

v_gene: TRBV7-9
j_gene: TRBJ2-2
CDR3aa: ASQGQENTGELF

v_gene: TRBV5-1
j_gene: TRBJ1-6
CDR3aa: ASSEGDSSVNSPLH

v_gene: TRBV7-3
j_gene: TRBJ2-7
CDR3aa: ASSLLLGERYEQY

v_gene: TRBV13
j_gene: TRBJ2-7
CDR3aa: ASSLGSSASYEQY

v_gene: TRBV2
j_gene: TRBJ2-7
CDR3aa: ASSALPGGATYEQY

v_gene: TRBV28
j_gene: TRBJ1-1
CDR3aa: ATTGQGSTEAF

v_gene: TRBV9
j_gene: TRBJ1-2
CDR3aa: ASSVNVGAGGYT

v_gene: TRBV28
j_gene: TRBJ1-2
CDR3aa: ASSTSSWGFYGYT

v_gene: TRBV7-2
j_gene: TRBJ2-2
CDR3aa: ASSLGGRGELF

v_gene: TRBV5-5
j_gene: TRBJ1-4
CDR3aa: ASSLDWGLGEKLF

v_gene: TRBV5-1
j_gene: TRBJ2-5
CDR3aa: ASRGTGEEQETQY

v_gene: TRBV6-5
j_gene: TRBJ1-3
CDR3aa: ASSSPSDSGNTIY

v_gene: TRBV23-1
j_gene: TRBJ2-7
CDR3aa: ASLQGQY

v_gene: TRBV4-2
j_gene: TRBJ1-2
CDR3aa: ASSHPRGRYT

v_gene: TRBV11-2
j_gene: TRBJ2-2
CDR3aa: AIPGAGRNTGELF

v_gene: TRBV27
j_gene: TRBJ1-1
CDR3aa: ASRRTASAEAF

v_gene: TRBV6-5
j_gene: TRBJ1-1
CDR3aa: ASSTGGWWEKAF

v_gene: TRBV11-2
j_gene: TRBJ2-7
CDR3aa: ASSTDGFYEQY

v_gene: TRBV29-1
j_gene: TRBJ2-1
CDR3aa: SVNRQDPHYYNEQF

v_gene: TRBV27
j_gene: TRBJ2-7
CDR3aa: ASSKGEPAYEQY

v_gene: TRBV27
j_gene: TRBJ1-2
CDR3aa: ASRDEWRGYT

v_gene: TRBV5-1
j_gene: TRBJ2-5
CDR3aa: ASSLAASGPQETQY

v_gene: TRBV19
j_gene: TRBJ2-3
CDR3aa: ASRLWRSSTDTQY

v_gene: TRBV7-2
j_gene: TRBJ1-3
CDR3aa: ASSFGLFSGNTIY

v_gene: TRBV5-1
j_gene: TRBJ2-7
CDR3aa: ASSPGTASYEQY

v_gene: TRBV10-3
j_gene: .
CDR3aa: AISETTGGIYEQY

v_gene: TRBV15
j_gene: TRBJ1-5
CDR3aa: ATSAQGTNQPQH

v_gene: TRBV10-3
j_gene: TRBJ2-7
CDR3aa: AIRTGTGAPEQY

v_gene: TRBV7-2
j_gene: TRBJ2-1
CDR3aa: ASSLRSRAYNEQF

v_gene: TRBV19
j_gene: TRBJ1-6
CDR3aa: ASSVGQGFYNSPLH

v_gene: TRBV11-3
j_gene: TRBJ1-2
CDR3aa: ASSLGQGAFGYT

v_gene: TRBV11-2
j_gene: TRBJ2-1
CDR3aa: ASSHPGLGEQF

v_gene: TRBV5-1
j_gene: TRBJ2-7
CDR3aa: ASSVSLAGGPNEQY

v_gene: TRBV7-9
j_gene: TRBJ1-3
CDR3aa: ASSLEALDTGNTIY

v_gene: TRBV2
j_gene: TRBJ1-2
CDR3aa: ASSAGHPQADRGRDYGYT

v_gene: TRBV7-6
j_gene: TRBJ2-7
CDR3aa: ASSLDQGSEQY

v_gene: TRBV30
j_gene: TRBJ1-2
CDR3aa: AWSTGTGAYGYT